This TCR beta chain was profiled in a study of T-cell reconstitution after alpha-beta-depleted transplantation in children. Study-wide findings and caveats: Diversity of TCRbeta at day 60 was high in some patients, arising from surviving recipient T cells and thymic progenitors. Approximately two months post-transplant, alpha-beta T cells reportedly originated from several hundred expanded graft clones. Fresh T-cell production supplied most of the T-cell counts and diversity seen one year after transplant.

Unique molecular identifiers were used in preparing the TCRbeta library. TCRdb called the PCR reads again in MiXCR, with one record for every CDR3 protein. The data hold 45,000 to 55,000 distinct CDR3 sequences, with around 9.2% observed a single time. CDR1 is MDHEN and CDR2 is SYDVKM in the germline V gene. V lost 8 bases to trimming and J lost 2 bases, with 23 bases between them. The CDR3 spans 17 residues. A note on this clonotype: Its cognate antigen is unknown.

This specimen consisted of PBMCs, mostly from graft donor cells, obtained 60 days after TCRalphabeta/CD19-depleted stem cell transplant. This receptor was identified in a male patient aged 2-15 years who had a stem cell transplant for chronic granulomatous disease, so the T cells may come from the graft donor. The chain uses TRBV28 and TRBJ2-3; perhaps TRBD2 as D (6 bases). The CDR3 DNA reads TGTGCCAGCTCTTTCGGGGGAAGCTTAAAACTCACAGATACGCAGTATTTT. Its translation: CASSFGGSLKLTDTQYF. The variable domain in full, completed from reference TRBV28 and TRBJ2-3, reads DVKVTQSSRYLVKRTGEKVFLECVQDMDHENMFWYRQDPGLGLRLIYFSYDVKMKEKGDIPEGYSVSREKKERFSLILESASTNQTSMYLCASSFGGSLKLTDTQYFGPGTRLTVL.